The 16 T cell receptor beta chains below come from one sample, sequenced in a study of vaccination and CD4 T cells after COVID-19. Treatment noted: 10-day PBMC culture with coronavirus spike peptide pools or control peptides (ViraFEST assay). Prior to the COVID-19 pandemic (2011-2018), the unexposed donor's CD4+ T cells were collected. For these TCRs, the target antigens are not known. The Oncomine TCR Beta short-read assay was applied to DNA of cultured CD4+ T cells. TCRdb reprocessed the PCR reads via MiXCR and lists one record per CDR3 protein. The repertoire holds about 7,800 distinct CDR3 sequences, with about three fifths as singletons. The sample consisted of CD4+ T cells from blood, cultured in vitro. The source is a human donor in good health.

This chain links TRBV11-2 with TRBJ2-7; D assignment may be TRBD1 or TRBD2 (5 bases each). In germline, CDR1 is SGHAT, CDR2 FQNNGV. CDR3 length: 15 amino acids. The V gene lost 0 bases and the J gene lost 1 base, with 10 bases spanning the gap. CDR3 loop: CASSLDPGRSYEQYF. DNA of the CDR3: TGTGCCAGCAGCTTAGATCCAGGGAGATCCTACGAGCAGTACTTC.

The J gene is TRBJ1-6, the V gene TRBV20-1; no clear D gene. V was trimmed by 6 bases and J by 6 bases, leaving 15 bases between them. This CDR3 spans 14 amino acids. The germline gives CDR1 DFQATT, CDR2 SNEGSKA (reference sequence). CDR3 DNA sequence: TGCAGTGCCGCGGAGGTGGGTAGTAATTCACCCCTCCACTTT. Its translation is CSAAEVGSNSPLHF.

The chain is built from TRBV6-4 and TRBJ1-1, with unresolved D. Deletions cut 3 bases from V and 5 bases from J, with 10 bases between. In germline, CDR1 is MRHNA, CDR2 SNTAGT. The CDR3 covers 13 residues. CDR3 DNA: TGTGCCAGCAGTGAAATGACCGGTACTGAAGCTTTCTTT. This sequence encodes CASSEMTGTEAFF.

This clonotype occurred a few times. CDR3 nucleotide sequence: TGTGCCAGCAGTGAATATGGGAGAAGCTATGGCTACACCTTC. Translating gives CASSEYGRSYGYTF. J is TRBJ1-2 and V is TRBV6-1; D is uncertain. Germline CDR1 and CDR2: MNHNS and SASEGT. This CDR3 spans 14 amino acids. The V end was cut by 2 bases, the J end by 4 bases, with 11 bases between.

This sequence joins TRBV29-1 and TRBJ2-5; D might be TRBD2 (6 bases). In germline, CDR1 is SQVTM, CDR2 ANQGSEA. The V end was cut by 8 bases, the J end by 1 base, with 17 bases between. The CDR3 extends over 14 amino acids. This CDR3 reads CSLSEGSSQETQYF. CDR3 DNA: TGCAGCCTATCGGAGGGGTCCTCCCAAGAGACCCAGTACTTC.

The CDR3 sequence: CASSFRGEQFF. The DNA of the CDR3 is TGTGCCAGCAGCTTTCGCGGAGAGCAGTTCTTC. The V and J genes are TRBV9 and TRBJ2-1; D gene unclear. V gave up 4 bases and J gave up 10 bases, with 9 bases separating them. CDR1 and CDR2 (germline): SGDLS, YYNGEE. This CDR3 is 11 amino acids long.

This sequence joins TRBV20-1 and TRBJ2-3, with a possible D match to TRBD2 (5 bases). The V end lost 0 bases, the J end lost 0 bases, and 16 bases lay between the germline ends. CDR1 is DFQATT, CDR2 SNEGSKA, per germline (reference sequence). CDR3 length: 17 amino acids. CDR3 loop: CSARDREAVTSTDTQYF. The CDR3 DNA sequence: TGCAGTGCTAGAGACCGAGAAGCGGTTACTAGCACAGATACGCAGTATTTT.

The rearrangement links TRBV19 to TRBJ2-3, with 9 bases fitting TRBD2. The CDR3 has 15 amino acids. J lost 3 bases, V lost 8 bases, and 9 bases had no gene match. The germline CDR1 and CDR2 sequences are LNHDA and SQIVND (reference sequence). This chain's CDR3 is CASLAGDLPTDTQYF. The CDR3 DNA reads TGTGCCAGTTTAGCGGGAGACCTCCCAACAGATACGCAGTATTTT.

This clonotype was detected a few times. The chain is built from TRBV11-2 and TRBJ1-5; no clear D. Germline-derived CDR1 and CDR2 are SGHAT and FQNNGV. The CDR3 spans 12 residues. Trimming took 5 bases from V and 0 from J, leaving 2 bases between them. CDR3 protein: CASSHSNQPQHF. The DNA of the CDR3 is TGTGCCAGCAGCCATAGCAATCAGCCCCAGCATTTT.

This rearrangement joins TRBV5-8 to TRBJ2-2; D not certain. V was clipped by 0 bases and J by 4 bases, with 7 bases between them. The CDR3 spans 14 residues. Per the germline V gene, CDR1 is SGHTS and CDR2 is YDEGEE. For the CDR3, the DNA is TGTGCCAGCAGCTTGGGGGATAGCACCGGGGAGCTGTTTTTT. Amino acids: CASSLGDSTGELFF.

The rearrangement links TRBV6-5 to TRBJ2-5; the D is unclear. This CDR3 contains 13 residues. Trimming stripped 11 bases from V and 4 bases from J, with 17 bases between. Germline V gene data show CDR1 as MNHEY and CDR2 as SVGAGI. The CDR3 coding sequence is TGTGCCTCCAGTTACCACCGGCGAGAGACCCAGTACTTC. Translation gives CASSYHRRETQYF.

The V and J genes are TRBV4-1 and TRBJ2-7, with TRBD1 matching over 12 bases. The CDR3 is 16 amino acids. V lost 1 base, J lost 2 bases, and 3 bases stayed unmatched. Germline V gives CDR1 MGHRA, CDR2 YSYEKL. The CDR3 is CASSQAGQGATYEQYF. CDR3 bases: TGCGCCAGCAGCCAAGCGGGACAGGGGGCCACCTACGAGCAGTACTTC.

This clonotype has only one observation. In DNA, the CDR3 is TGCAGTGCTAGGGACCCTCCCGCTAAGACAGGGAATGAGCAGTTCTTC. This sequence encodes CSARDPPAKTGNEQFF. V and J are TRBV20-1 and TRBJ2-1, with 7 bases that match TRBD1. The CDR3 consists of 16 residues. V trimming: 3 bases; J trimming: 7 bases; junction bases outside the gene matches: 15. Germline V CDR1 and CDR2: DFQATT, SNEGSKA (reference sequence).

The table lists this clonotype with a few counts. The V call is TRBV24-1, the J call TRBJ2-5, with D tentatively TRBD1 (6 bases). Per germline, CDR1 KGHDR and CDR2 SFDVKD. Trimming removed 3 bases at V and 4 bases at J, with 14 bases between. There are 15 residues in the CDR3. The CDR3 bases are TGTGCCACCAGTGATCCTGCACAGGGTATAGAGACCCAGTACTTC. Its protein product is CATSDPAQGIETQYF.

The chain links TRBV7-2 to TRBJ1-5, with 8 bases aligning to TRBD1. V was pared by 5 bases and J by 2 bases, with 8 bases of the junction left unmatched. Germline lookup yields CDR1 SGHTA and CDR2 FQGNSA. The CDR3 sequence is 16 residues long. In DNA form, the CDR3 reads TGTGCCAGCAGCGGTCACAGGGGGGACGGCAATCAGCCCCAGCATTTT. Translating it yields CASSGHRGDGNQPQHF.

The chain recombines TRBV6-1 with TRBJ1-1, with D unresolved. The length of the CDR3 is 13 residues. Trimming cost V 3 bases and J 3 bases, with 8 bases left between them. Germline values: CDR1 MNHNS, CDR2 SASEGT. CDR3 DNA: TGTGCCAGCAGTGACATCCGGGACACTGAAGCTTTCTTT. It yields the protein CASSDIRDTEAFF.